Listed below are T cell receptor beta chains from one sample, sequenced in a study of blood T cell repertoires in COVID-19. Sequencing used immunoSEQ multiplex PCR; TCRdb keeps in-frame clones, though not all of them. The sample contains hundreds of thousands of clones, roughly 82% of which appear only once. The sample was peripheral blood. These TCRs come from a woman in her sixties or seventies with acute or convalescent COVID-19. Each CDR3 is given with its conserved first and last residue. A D gene is named only where the DNA matches it firmly. The size entry is marked missing in some rows and otherwise reads once, few, many or a size class.

v_gene	d_gene	j_gene	abundance	len	CDR3aa	CDR3nt
TRBV9	NA	TRBJ2-7	NA	15	CASTKTGEGVYEQYF	TGTGCCAGCACCAAGACGGGGGAAGGGGTCTACGAGCAGTACTTC
TRBV11-3	NA	TRBJ2-2	NA	14	CASSSGLYTGELFF	TGTGCCAGCAGCTCAGGACTATACACCGGGGAGCTGTTTTTT
TRBV18	TRBD1	TRBJ1-6	NA	14	CASSPGQGILPLHF	TGTGCCAGCTCGCCGGGACAGGGGATATTACCCCTCCACTTT
TRBV4-3	NA	TRBJ1-1	NA	15	CASSQFWDKNTEAFF	TGCGCCAGCAGCCAGTTCTGGGACAAGAACACTGAAGCTTTCTTT
TRBV9	TRBD2	TRBJ2-7	NA	15	CASSVSSGRPYEQYF	TGTGCCAGCAGCGTATCTAGCGGGCGACCCTACGAGCAGTACTTC
TRBV29-1	NA	TRBJ2-2	NA	16	CSVADRGTANTGELFF	TGCAGCGTCGCAGATCGCGGGACAGCGAACACCGGGGAGCTGTTTTTT
TRBV4-3	NA	TRBJ1-5	NA	15	CASSQEGRDNQPQHF	TGCGCCAGCAGCCAAGAGGGCAGGGACAATCAGCCCCAGCATTTT
TRBV6-2/TRBV6-3	TRBD2	TRBJ2-3	few	16	CASSQPGLASTDTQYF	TGTGCCAGCAGCCAGCCGGGACTAGCGAGCACAGATACGCAGTATTTT
TRBV19	NA	TRBJ1-1	NA	13	CASILRGTAEAFF	TGTGCCAGTATACTCAGGGGAACCGCTGAAGCTTTCTTT
TRBV5-1	NA	TRBJ1-1	few	15	CASSPHGGAGTEAFF	TGCGCCAGCAGCCCCCACGGAGGGGCGGGGACTGAAGCTTTCTTT
TRBV4-3	NA	TRBJ1-2	once	15	CASSQDFGGHYGYTF	TGCGCCAGCAGCCAAGATTTCGGAGGGCACTATGGCTACACCTTC
TRBV3-1/TRBV3-2	NA	TRBJ2-2	NA	17	CASSHRLTGVNTGELFF	TGTGCCAGCAGCCACAGACTAACGGGGGTGAACACCGGGGAGCTGTTTTTT
TRBV2	NA	TRBJ2-3	NA	12	CSSSEITDTQYF	TGTTCGTCTAGCGAAATTACAGATACGCAGTATTTT
TRBV2	TRBD1	TRBJ2-5	once	15	CASRRTGLGQETQYF	TGTGCCAGCAGACGGACAGGGTTGGGGCAAGAGACCCAGTACTTC
TRBV2	TRBD2	TRBJ2-1	NA	18	CASSDQRGAYYSYNEQFF	TGTGCCAGTTCTGACCAGCGGGGGGCCTACTACTCCTACAATGAGCAGTTCTTC
TRBV7-2	NA	TRBJ1-6	once	14	CASSFLANNSPLHF	TGTGCCAGCAGCTTTTTGGCAAATAATTCACCCCTCCACTTT
TRBV27	NA	TRBJ1-4	NA	17	CASSQGLLAGANEKLFF	TGTGCCAGCAGTCAGGGCCTGCTTGCAGGGGCTAATGAAAAACTGTTTTTT
TRBV7-2	NA	TRBJ1-6	NA	14	CASSLVRTDSPLHF	TGTGCCAGCAGCTTAGTTCGGACAGACTCACCCCTCCACTTT
TRBV19	TRBD1	TRBJ1-4	NA	15	CASTQGAATNEKLFF	TGTGCCAGTACCCAGGGGGCGGCAACTAATGAAAAACTGTTTTTT
TRBV24-1	TRBD1	TRBJ1-4	NA	17	CATSDSGTGVEAEKLFF	TGTGCCACCAGTGACTCCGGGACAGGGGTAGAGGCTGAAAAACTGTTTTTT
TRBV19	NA	TRBJ2-5	few	15	CASRSGDAVQETQYF	TGTGCCAGTAGATCCGGAGACGCGGTGCAAGAGACCCAGTACTTC
TRBV5-1	NA	TRBJ2-7	NA	15	CASSPATGGPYEQYF	TGCGCCAGCAGCCCGGCGACCGGGGGACCCTACGAGCAGTACTTC
TRBV4-1	NA	TRBJ1-6	NA	16	CASSPMAGGWDSPLHF	TGCGCCAGCAGCCCTATGGCCGGGGGTTGGGATTCACCCCTCCACTTT
TRBV11-2	NA	TRBJ2-7	NA	12	CASSRQPYEQYF	TGTGCCAGCAGTAGACAGCCCTACGAGCAGTACTTC
TRBV27	NA	TRBJ2-1	NA	16	CASSLLNFGTYNEQFF	TGTGCCAGCAGTTTACTAAACTTCGGGACTTACAATGAGCAGTTCTTC
TRBV19	NA	TRBJ2-1	NA	16	CASSSSQGKGTDEQFF	TGTGCCAGTAGTTCTTCGCAGGGAAAAGGCACTGATGAGCAGTTCTTC
TRBV3-1/TRBV3-2	TRBD1	TRBJ1-5	NA	17	CASSQASTGVGNQPQHF	TGTGCCAGCAGCCAAGCCTCTACAGGGGTGGGCAATCAGCCCCAGCATTTT
TRBV4-2	NA	TRBJ1-1	NA	13	CASSQRAGTEAFF	TGTGCCAGCAGCCAACGAGCGGGCACTGAAGCTTTCTTT
TRBV30	TRBD1	TRBJ1-5	NA	16	CAWSVQYRTGDQPQHF	TGTGCCTGGAGTGTACAATATAGGACAGGGGATCAGCCCCAGCATTTT
TRBV9	NA	TRBJ1-2	NA	14	CASSVAQTNYGYTF	TGTGCCAGCAGCGTAGCCCAAACTAACTATGGCTACACCTTC
TRBV7-9	TRBD2	TRBJ2-5	NA	13	CASSPPGGETQYF	TGTGCCAGCAGCCCACCGGGGGGAGAGACCCAGTACTTC
TRBV2	TRBD1	TRBJ1-4	once	16	CASSDETGGRRQKLFF	TGTGCCAGCAGCGACGAGACAGGGGGGCGTCGACAAAAACTGTTTTTT
TRBV3-1/TRBV3-2	NA	TRBJ2-7	NA	13	CASSHQGPYEQYF	TGTGCCAGCAGCCATCAGGGGCCCTACGAGCAGTACTTC
TRBV18	TRBD1	TRBJ1-4	few	16	CASSPPGQADLEKLFF	TGTGCCAGCTCACCCCCCGGACAGGCCGATTTGGAAAAACTGTTTTTT
TRBV28	TRBD1	TRBJ1-2	NA	17	CASSPTGGTGTPGGYTF	TGTGCCAGCAGTCCTACTGGGGGGACAGGGACCCCCGGTGGCTACACCTTC
TRBV3-1/TRBV3-2	TRBD2	TRBJ2-5	NA	18	CASSPTLGGGTYQETQYF	TGTGCCAGCAGCCCCACCCTGGGCGGGGGGACATACCAAGAGACCCAGTACTTC
TRBV6-5	NA	TRBJ1-2	NA	14	CASSYSIVTYGYTF	TGTGCCAGCAGTTACTCGATCGTTACTTATGGCTACACCTTC
TRBV7-2	NA	TRBJ2-2	NA	14	CASSDQGFTGELFF	TGTGCCAGCAGCGATCAGGGTTTCACCGGGGAGCTGTTTTTT
TRBV19	TRBD1	TRBJ1-5	NA	16	CASSITTGSRDQPQHF	TGTGCCAGTAGTATTACGACAGGGTCCCGGGATCAGCCCCAGCATTTT
TRBV4-2	TRBD1	TRBJ1-3	NA	21	CASSQALGQGALRDSGNTIYF	TGTGCCAGCAGCCAAGCTCTGGGACAGGGGGCCCTACGAGACTCTGGAAACACCATATATTTT